Listed below are T cell receptor beta chains from one sample, sequenced in a study of shared clonotypes between healthy human individuals. The data were produced by immunoSEQ multiplex PCR, yet TCRdb's version contains in-frame clones alone and is incomplete. The sample holds roughly 1,800,000 clones, about 95% seen once. The sequenced sample was naive CD8+ T cells sorted from blood. Receptors were obtained from a man in his late teens or twenties in good health. Both conserved end residues are part of each CDR3. Each record gives: V gene, D gene, clone size, J gene, CDR3 protein, CDR3 DNA. The D gene is left open where the match is weak. Some rows have no size entry. The others give once, few or many, or a class for an expanded clone.

v_call: TRBV4-1
d_call: .
clone_size: .
j_call: TRBJ1-4
cdr3_aa: CASSSPRFGGTNEKLFF
cdr3_nt: TGCGCCAGCAGCTCCCCCCGGTTTGGAGGCACTAATGAAAAACTGTTTTTT

v_call: TRBV11-2
d_call: .
clone_size: once
j_call: TRBJ1-1
cdr3_aa: CASSLAFGEQTFF
cdr3_nt: TGTGCCAGCAGCTTAGCGTTCGGGGAACAGACCTTTTTT

v_call: TRBV7-9
d_call: TRBD1
clone_size: once
j_call: TRBJ2-5
cdr3_aa: CASSWDSHQETQYF
cdr3_nt: TGTGCCAGCAGTTGGGACAGCCACCAAGAGACCCAGTACTTC

v_call: TRBV28
d_call: .
clone_size: .
j_call: TRBJ2-7
cdr3_aa: CASSALKGYEQYF
cdr3_nt: TGTGCCAGCAGTGCCCTTAAAGGCTACGAGCAGTACTTC

v_call: TRBV6-5
d_call: .
clone_size: once
j_call: TRBJ2-2
cdr3_aa: CATGHLNTGELFF
cdr3_nt: TGTGCCACGGGACACTTGAACACCGGGGAGCTGTTTTTT

v_call: TRBV30
d_call: .
clone_size: .
j_call: TRBJ1-6
cdr3_aa: CAWGNENYNSPLHF
cdr3_nt: TGTGCCTGGGGAAATGAGAACTATAATTCACCCCTCCACTTT

v_call: TRBV2
d_call: .
clone_size: .
j_call: TRBJ2-7
cdr3_aa: CASSETGASYEQYF
cdr3_nt: TGTGCCAGCAGTGAAACGGGGGCCTCCTACGAGCAGTACTTC

v_call: TRBV11-1
d_call: .
clone_size: .
j_call: TRBJ2-3
cdr3_aa: CASSSLEARTDTQYF
cdr3_nt: TGTGCCAGCAGCTCCCTGGAGGCCCGAACAGATACGCAGTATTTT

v_call: TRBV5-1
d_call: .
clone_size: .
j_call: TRBJ2-7
cdr3_aa: CASSLGGTYEQYF
cdr3_nt: TGCGCCAGCAGCTTGGGGGGTACCTACGAGCAGTACTTC

v_call: TRBV7-8
d_call: .
clone_size: .
j_call: TRBJ2-5
cdr3_aa: CASSLVGSLETQYF
cdr3_nt: TGTGCCAGCAGCTTAGTTGGGAGTTTGGAGACCCAGTACTTC

v_call: TRBV10-3
d_call: TRBD2
clone_size: once
j_call: TRBJ2-7
cdr3_aa: CATLAGEGGEQYF
cdr3_nt: TGTGCCACCCTAGCGGGAGAGGGCGGCGAGCAGTACTTC

v_call: TRBV19
d_call: .
clone_size: few
j_call: TRBJ1-6
cdr3_aa: CASSIASDSVLHF
cdr3_nt: TGTGCCAGTAGTATTGCGTCCGACTCGGTCCTCCACTTT

v_call: TRBV9
d_call: .
clone_size: once
j_call: TRBJ1-2
cdr3_aa: CASSPRTDPYGYTF
cdr3_nt: TGTGCCAGCAGCCCCCGGACAGACCCCTATGGCTACACCTTC

v_call: TRBV6-1
d_call: TRBD1
clone_size: once
j_call: TRBJ1-2
cdr3_aa: CASSELRDRNTF
cdr3_nt: TGTGCCAGCAGTGAGCTCCGGGACAGGAACACCTTC

v_call: TRBV5-6
d_call: .
clone_size: .
j_call: TRBJ2-1
cdr3_aa: CASTPPHGGNEQFF
cdr3_nt: TGTGCCAGCACCCCCCCCCATGGGGGCAATGAGCAGTTCTTC

v_call: TRBV7-9
d_call: .
clone_size: .
j_call: TRBJ1-3
cdr3_aa: CAFESPGDNSGNTIYF
cdr3_nt: TGTGCCTTCGAATCACCCGGGGACAACTCTGGAAACACCATATATTTT

v_call: TRBV5-4
d_call: TRBD1
clone_size: .
j_call: TRBJ1-5
cdr3_aa: CASSPDRGMEQPQHF
cdr3_nt: TGTGCCAGCAGCCCGGACAGGGGAATGGAACAGCCCCAGCATTTT

v_call: TRBV28
d_call: TRBD2
clone_size: .
j_call: TRBJ2-5
cdr3_aa: CASSSGLAGAKQETQYF
cdr3_nt: TGTGCCAGCAGTTCGGGACTAGCGGGGGCCAAGCAAGAGACCCAGTACTTC

v_call: TRBV2
d_call: .
clone_size: .
j_call: TRBJ1-5
cdr3_aa: CASSEGWLNQPQHF
cdr3_nt: TGTGCCAGCAGTGAAGGATGGTTGAATCAGCCCCAGCATTTT

v_call: TRBV27
d_call: .
clone_size: .
j_call: TRBJ2-2
cdr3_aa: CASSITSLGTGELFF
cdr3_nt: TGTGCCAGCAGTATTACTAGCCTGGGCACCGGGGAGCTGTTTTTT

v_call: TRBV9
d_call: .
clone_size: .
j_call: TRBJ2-6
cdr3_aa: CASSVATGTQSSGANVLTF
cdr3_nt: TGTGCCAGCAGCGTAGCTACGGGGACACAGAGCTCTGGGGCCAACGTCCTGACTTTC

v_call: TRBV7-2
d_call: .
clone_size: .
j_call: TRBJ2-3
cdr3_aa: CASSPLAGKDTQYF
cdr3_nt: TGTGCCAGCAGCCCGCTGGCGGGAAAAGATACGCAGTATTTT

v_call: TRBV7-9
d_call: .
clone_size: .
j_call: TRBJ1-1
cdr3_aa: CASRGQYTEAFF
cdr3_nt: TGTGCCAGCAGGGGACAATACACTGAAGCTTTCTTT

v_call: TRBV2
d_call: .
clone_size: .
j_call: TRBJ2-5
cdr3_aa: CASSEGGDPQETQYF
cdr3_nt: TGTGCCAGCAGTGAAGGAGGGGACCCCCAAGAGACCCAGTACTTC

v_call: TRBV28
d_call: .
clone_size: .
j_call: TRBJ2-1
cdr3_aa: CASTIVRGTSYNEQFF
cdr3_nt: TGTGCCAGCACCATCGTCAGGGGTACCTCCTACAATGAGCAGTTCTTC

v_call: TRBV6-5
d_call: TRBD2
clone_size: .
j_call: TRBJ2-7
cdr3_aa: CASSYVGGTYEQYF
cdr3_nt: TGTGCCAGCAGTTATGTGGGGGGGACTTACGAGCAGTACTTC

v_call: TRBV9
d_call: TRBD2
clone_size: .
j_call: TRBJ2-1
cdr3_aa: CASSVVGLAGVDEQFF
cdr3_nt: TGTGCCAGCAGCGTAGTAGGTCTAGCGGGAGTAGATGAGCAGTTCTTC

v_call: TRBV9
d_call: .
clone_size: .
j_call: TRBJ2-3
cdr3_aa: CASSVGVWGDTQYF
cdr3_nt: TGTGCCAGCAGCGTAGGGGTGTGGGGAGATACGCAGTATTTT

v_call: TRBV4-3
d_call: .
clone_size: .
j_call: TRBJ1-4
cdr3_aa: CASSQVQLNEKLFF
cdr3_nt: TGCGCCAGCAGCCAAGTCCAGCTTAATGAAAAACTGTTTTTT

v_call: TRBV4-2
d_call: .
clone_size: once
j_call: TRBJ2-1
cdr3_aa: CASSQAREQFF
cdr3_nt: TGTGCCAGCAGCCAAGCGCGAGAGCAGTTCTTC

v_call: TRBV7-8
d_call: .
clone_size: .
j_call: TRBJ1-3
cdr3_aa: CASSLVSEGRSGNTIYF
cdr3_nt: TGTGCCAGCAGCTTAGTAAGCGAAGGGCGCTCTGGAAACACCATATATTTT

v_call: TRBV6-5
d_call: TRBD2
clone_size: .
j_call: TRBJ2-3
cdr3_aa: CASSYSAGGQDTQYF
cdr3_nt: TGTGCCAGCAGTTACTCGGCGGGAGGGCAAGATACGCAGTATTTT

v_call: TRBV15
d_call: TRBD2
clone_size: .
j_call: TRBJ2-5
cdr3_aa: CATSTGLLKETQYF
cdr3_nt: TGTGCCACCAGTACGGGACTATTAAAAGAGACCCAGTACTTC

v_call: TRBV7-8
d_call: .
clone_size: once
j_call: TRBJ2-3
cdr3_aa: CASSFLAADTQYF
cdr3_nt: TGTGCCAGCAGCTTCTTAGCGGCAGATACGCAGTATTTT

v_call: TRBV29-1
d_call: TRBD2
clone_size: .
j_call: TRBJ2-2
cdr3_aa: CSVEADELADVSRSPTGELFF
cdr3_nt: TGCAGCGTTGAAGCCGACGAACTAGCGGACGTATCCAGATCCCCCACCGGGGAGCTGTTTTTT

v_call: TRBV19
d_call: TRBD1
clone_size: once
j_call: TRBJ2-5
cdr3_aa: CASSPRDRGQETQYF
cdr3_nt: TGTGCCAGTAGTCCCCGGGACAGGGGACAAGAGACCCAGTACTTC